These 5 T cell receptor beta chains were sequenced from one sample in a study of cytomegalovirus exposure and HLA in healthy donors. The PCR employed 60 Vbeta primers together with 13 Jbeta primers. Assay used: immunoSEQ multiplex PCR; TCRdb lists only in-frame clones, some missing. The sample includes under 200,000 clones, roughly 80% seen only once; the top ten take roughly 1.9%. The sequenced sample was PBMCs. The source of these receptors is a human donor in good health.

The gene calls are TRBV11-3 and TRBJ1-1; possibly TRBD1 for D (6 bases). V was cut by 7 bases and J by 5 bases, with 17 bases left in between. Germline V gene lookup returns CDR1 SGHNT and CDR2 YENEEA. The CDR3 runs to 14 residues. CDR3 region: CASTLQGEKTEAFF. CDR3 sequence (DNA): TGTGCCAGCACCCTACAGGGAGAAAAAACTGAAGCTTTCTTT.

As concerns this clone: This CDR3 is also generated by other DNA sequences in the sample. The chain employs TRBV2 and TRBJ1-2, with 7 nucleotides matching TRBD1. Looked up from germline, CDR1 is SNHLY and CDR2 is FYNNEI. Unmatched junction bases numbered 0, after V lost 4 bases and J lost 4 bases. The CDR3 consists of 12 residues. CDR3 in amino acids: CASSGQGYGYTF. CDR3 sequence (DNA): TGTGCCAGCAGTGGACAGGGCTATGGCTACACCTTC.

V is TRBV4-3 and J is TRBJ2-7; perhaps TRBD2 as D (6 bases). With 4 bases removed from V and 2 bases from J, the gap between germline ends came to 15 bases. Germline V gene data show CDR1 as LGHNA and CDR2 as YSLEER. This CDR3 spans 15 amino acids. The CDR3: CASSLDGGTTYEQYF. CDR3 coding DNA: TGCGCCAGCAGCCTCGACGGGGGAACAACCTACGAGCAGTACTTC.

This clone occurred once. The rearrangement joins TRBV4-3 to TRBJ1-1; 7 bases align to TRBD1. The CDR3 loop spans 15 amino acids. Germline V lookup: CDR1 LGHNA, CDR2 YSLEER. J lost 12 bases, V lost 8 bases, and 21 bases had no gene match. The CDR3 protein is CASGFKTGYYRETFF. CDR3 in DNA: TGCGCCAGCGGATTCAAGACAGGGTATTATCGGGAGACTTTCTTT.

The chain joins TRBV6-1 to TRBJ1-1; 11 bases map to TRBD1. Trimming at V came to 0 bases and at J to 4 bases, leaving 1 base not matched to a gene. Germline V gene lookup returns CDR1 MNHNS and CDR2 SASEGT. The CDR3 extends over 15 amino acids. CDR3 nucleotides: TGTGCCAGCAGTGAAGCGGGACAGGGGGGCACTGAAGCTTTCTTT. It specifies CASSEAGQGGTEAFF.